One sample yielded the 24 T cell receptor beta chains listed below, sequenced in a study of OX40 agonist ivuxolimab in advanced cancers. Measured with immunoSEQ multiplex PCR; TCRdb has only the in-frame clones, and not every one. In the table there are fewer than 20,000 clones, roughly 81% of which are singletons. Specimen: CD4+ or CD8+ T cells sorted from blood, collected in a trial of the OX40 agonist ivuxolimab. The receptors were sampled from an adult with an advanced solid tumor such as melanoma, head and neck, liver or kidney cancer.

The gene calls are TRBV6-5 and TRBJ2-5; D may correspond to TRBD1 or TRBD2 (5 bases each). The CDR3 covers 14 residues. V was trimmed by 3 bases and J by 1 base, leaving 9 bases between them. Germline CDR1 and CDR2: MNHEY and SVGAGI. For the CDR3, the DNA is TGTGCCAGCAGTTATGGGGGACCCCAAGAGACCCAGTACTTC. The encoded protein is CASSYGGPQETQYF.

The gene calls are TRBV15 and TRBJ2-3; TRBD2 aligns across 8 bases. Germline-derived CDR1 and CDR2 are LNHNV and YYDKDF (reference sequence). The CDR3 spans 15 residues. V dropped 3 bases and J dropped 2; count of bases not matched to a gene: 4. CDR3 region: CATSSGTRATDTQYF. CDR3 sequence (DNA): TGTGCCACCAGCAGCGGGACTAGGGCCACAGATACGCAGTATTTT.

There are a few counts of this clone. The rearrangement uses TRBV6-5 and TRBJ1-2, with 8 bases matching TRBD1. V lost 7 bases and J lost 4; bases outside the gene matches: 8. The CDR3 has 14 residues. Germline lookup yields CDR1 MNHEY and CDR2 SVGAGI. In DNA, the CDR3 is TGTGCCAGCAACGCACAGGGGGGGGGCTATGGCTACACCTTC. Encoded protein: CASNAQGGGYGYTF.

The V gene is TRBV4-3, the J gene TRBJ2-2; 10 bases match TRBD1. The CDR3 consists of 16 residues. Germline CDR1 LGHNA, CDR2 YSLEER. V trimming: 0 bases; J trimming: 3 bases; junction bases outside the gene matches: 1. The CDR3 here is CASSQETGGYTGELFF. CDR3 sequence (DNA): TGCGCCAGCAGCCAAGAGACAGGGGGCTACACCGGGGAGCTGTTTTTT.

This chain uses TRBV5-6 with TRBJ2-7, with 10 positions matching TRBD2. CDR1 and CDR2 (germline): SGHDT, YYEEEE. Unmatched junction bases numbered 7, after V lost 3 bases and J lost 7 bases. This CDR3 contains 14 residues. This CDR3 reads CASSSGLATVEQYF. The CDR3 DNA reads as TGTGCCAGCAGCTCGGGACTAGCGACTGTTGAGCAGTACTTC.

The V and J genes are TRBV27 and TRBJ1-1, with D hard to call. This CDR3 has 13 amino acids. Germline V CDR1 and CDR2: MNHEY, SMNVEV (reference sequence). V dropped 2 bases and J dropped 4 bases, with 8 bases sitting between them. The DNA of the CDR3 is TGTGCCAGCAGTTTAGTCGGCCTCACTGAAGCTTTCTTT. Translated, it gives CASSLVGLTEAFF.

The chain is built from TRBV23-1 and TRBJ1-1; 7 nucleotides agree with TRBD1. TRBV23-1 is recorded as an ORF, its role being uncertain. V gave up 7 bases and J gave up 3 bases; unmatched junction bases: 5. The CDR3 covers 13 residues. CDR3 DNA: TGCGCCAGCAAGACAGGGTGTGACACTGAAGCTTTCTTT. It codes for CASKTGCDTEAFF.

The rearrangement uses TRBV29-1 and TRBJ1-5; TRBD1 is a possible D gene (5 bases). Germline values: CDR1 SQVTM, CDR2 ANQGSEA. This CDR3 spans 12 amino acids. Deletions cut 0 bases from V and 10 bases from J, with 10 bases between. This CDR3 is CSVEDSGAPQHF. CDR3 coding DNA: TGCAGCGTTGAAGATAGCGGGGCCCCCCAGCATTTT.

The CDR3 DNA reads as TGTGCCAGTAGTATAGGGGGGCGGCCCGGTCAGCCCCAGCATTTT. This sequence encodes CASSIGGRPGQPQHF. The rearrangement links TRBV19 to TRBJ1-5; D perhaps matches TRBD1 (6 bases). The CDR3 extends over 15 amino acids. From germline, CDR1 is LNHDA and CDR2 SQIVND (reference sequence). The ends were cut back, 1 base at V and 6 bases at J, with 13 bases in the middle.

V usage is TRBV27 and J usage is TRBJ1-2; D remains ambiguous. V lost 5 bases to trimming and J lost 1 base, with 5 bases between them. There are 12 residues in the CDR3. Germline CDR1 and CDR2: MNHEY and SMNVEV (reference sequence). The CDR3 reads CASSTVNYGYTF. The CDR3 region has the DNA TGTGCCAGCAGTACCGTTAACTATGGCTACACCTTC.

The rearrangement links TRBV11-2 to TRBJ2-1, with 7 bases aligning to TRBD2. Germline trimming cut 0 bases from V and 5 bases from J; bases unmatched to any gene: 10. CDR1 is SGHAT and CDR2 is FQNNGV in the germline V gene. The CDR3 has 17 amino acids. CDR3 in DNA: TGTGCCAGCAGCTTAGATCTCGAGACTAGCATCCACAATGAGCAGTTCTTC. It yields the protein CASSLDLETSIHNEQFF.

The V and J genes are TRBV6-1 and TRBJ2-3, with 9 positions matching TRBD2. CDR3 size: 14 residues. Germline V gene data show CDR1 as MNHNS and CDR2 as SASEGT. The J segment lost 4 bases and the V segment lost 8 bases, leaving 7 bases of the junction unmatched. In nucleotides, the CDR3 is TGTGCCAGCGAACTAGCGGGTTTGTCAGATACGCAGTATTTT. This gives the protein CASELAGLSDTQYF.

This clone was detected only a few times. Written as DNA, the CDR3 is TGTGCCAGCGGCCAGCCCCAGCATTTT. Residues: CASGQPQHF. The chain is built from TRBV19 and TRBJ1-5; no reliable D call. The CDR3 contains 9 residues. Germline CDR1 is LNHDA and CDR2 is SQIVND (reference sequence). The V end was cut by 9 bases, the J end by 7 bases, with 4 bases between.

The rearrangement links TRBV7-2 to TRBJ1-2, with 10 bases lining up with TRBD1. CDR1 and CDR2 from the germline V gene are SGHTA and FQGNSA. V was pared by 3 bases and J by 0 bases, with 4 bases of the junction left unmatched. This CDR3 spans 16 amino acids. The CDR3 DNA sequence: TGTGCCAGCAGCTTTTTTGGACAGGGGGCTAACTATGGCTACACCTTC. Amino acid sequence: CASSFFGQGANYGYTF.

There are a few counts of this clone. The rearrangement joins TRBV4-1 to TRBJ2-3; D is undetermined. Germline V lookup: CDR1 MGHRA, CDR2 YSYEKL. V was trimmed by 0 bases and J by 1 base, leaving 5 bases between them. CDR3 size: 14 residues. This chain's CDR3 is CASSQDARTDTQYF. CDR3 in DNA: TGCGCCAGCAGCCAAGACGCTCGCACAGATACGCAGTATTTT.

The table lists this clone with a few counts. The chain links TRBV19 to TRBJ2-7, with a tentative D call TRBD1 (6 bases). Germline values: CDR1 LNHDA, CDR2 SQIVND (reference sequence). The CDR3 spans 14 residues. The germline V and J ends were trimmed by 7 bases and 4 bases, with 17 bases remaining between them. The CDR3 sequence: CASTDRDNLYEQYF. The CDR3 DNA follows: TGTGCCAGTACGGACCGGGACAATTTGTACGAGCAGTACTTC.

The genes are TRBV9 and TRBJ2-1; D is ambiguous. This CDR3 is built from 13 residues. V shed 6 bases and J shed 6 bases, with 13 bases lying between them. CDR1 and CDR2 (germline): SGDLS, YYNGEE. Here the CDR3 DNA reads TGTGCCAGCAAGGGCCCGCCGGCCAATGAGCAGTTCTTC. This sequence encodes CASKGPPANEQFF.

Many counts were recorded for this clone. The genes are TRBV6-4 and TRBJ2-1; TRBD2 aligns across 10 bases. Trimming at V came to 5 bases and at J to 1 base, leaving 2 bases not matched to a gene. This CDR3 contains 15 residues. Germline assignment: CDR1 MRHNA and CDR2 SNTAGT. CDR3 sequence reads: CASSSTSGSYNEQFF. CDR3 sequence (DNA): TGTGCCAGCAGTTCGACTAGCGGGTCCTACAATGAGCAGTTCTTC.

CDR3 region: CSVETVRRGYTEAFF. The CDR3 DNA is TGCAGCGTTGAAACGGTTCGCAGGGGATACACTGAAGCTTTCTTT. The rearrangement uses TRBV29-1 and TRBJ1-1; weak D call: TRBD1 (6 bases). The germline gives CDR1 SQVTM, CDR2 ANQGSEA. Trimming pared 2 bases from V and 3 bases from J, leaving 16 bases between. The CDR3 totals 15 residues.

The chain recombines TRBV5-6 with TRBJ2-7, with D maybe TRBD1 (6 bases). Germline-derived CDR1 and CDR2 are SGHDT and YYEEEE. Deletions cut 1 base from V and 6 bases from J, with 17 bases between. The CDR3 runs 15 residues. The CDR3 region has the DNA TGTGCCAGCAGCTTGAACAGGGAGACTCTGCGCGAGCAGTACTTC. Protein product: CASSLNRETLREQYF.

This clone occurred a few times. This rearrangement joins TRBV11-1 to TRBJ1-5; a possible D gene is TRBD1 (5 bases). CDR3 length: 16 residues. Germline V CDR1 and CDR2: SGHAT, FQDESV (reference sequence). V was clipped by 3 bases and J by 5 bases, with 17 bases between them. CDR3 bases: TGTGCCAGCAGCTTGGCCTCGCAGGGACCGTATCAGCCCCAGCATTTT. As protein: CASSLASQGPYQPQHF.

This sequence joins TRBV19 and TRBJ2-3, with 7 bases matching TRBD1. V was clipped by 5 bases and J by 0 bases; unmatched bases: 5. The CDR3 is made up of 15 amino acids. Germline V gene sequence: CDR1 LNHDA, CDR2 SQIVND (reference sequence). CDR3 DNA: TGTGCCAGTAGTTTCGACAGGGCCAGCACAGATACGCAGTATTTT. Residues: CASSFDRASTDTQYF.

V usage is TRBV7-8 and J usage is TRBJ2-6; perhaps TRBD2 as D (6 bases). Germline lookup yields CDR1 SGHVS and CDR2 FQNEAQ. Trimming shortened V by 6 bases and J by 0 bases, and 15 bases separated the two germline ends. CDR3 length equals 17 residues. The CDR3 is CASSPGTGFSGANVLTF. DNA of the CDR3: TGTGCCAGCAGTCCCGGGACTGGATTCTCTGGGGCCAACGTCCTGACTTTC.

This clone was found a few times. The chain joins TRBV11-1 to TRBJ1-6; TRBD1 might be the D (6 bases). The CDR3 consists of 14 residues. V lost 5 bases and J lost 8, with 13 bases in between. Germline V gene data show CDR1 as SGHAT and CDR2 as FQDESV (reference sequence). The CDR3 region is CASSPRGNHSPLHF. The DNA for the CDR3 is TGTGCCAGCAGCCCTAGGGGGAACCATTCACCCCTCCACTTT.